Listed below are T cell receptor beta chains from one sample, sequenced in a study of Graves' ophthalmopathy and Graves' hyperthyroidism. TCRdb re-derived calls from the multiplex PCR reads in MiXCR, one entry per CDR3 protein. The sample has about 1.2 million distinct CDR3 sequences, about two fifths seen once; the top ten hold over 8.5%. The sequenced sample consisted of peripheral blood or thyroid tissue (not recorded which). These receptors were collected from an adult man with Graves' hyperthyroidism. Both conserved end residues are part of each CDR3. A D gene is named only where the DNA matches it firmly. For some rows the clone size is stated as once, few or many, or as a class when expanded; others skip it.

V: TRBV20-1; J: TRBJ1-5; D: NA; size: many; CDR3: CSASRGARNQPQHF; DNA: TGCAGTGCAAGCCGGGGGGCGCGCAATCAGCCCCAGCATTTT
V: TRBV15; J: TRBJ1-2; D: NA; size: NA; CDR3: CATSTSQRGGYTF; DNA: TGTGCCACCAGCACCTCCCAGAGGGGGGGCTACACCTTC
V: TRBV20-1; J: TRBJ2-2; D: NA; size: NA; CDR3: CSARVSAGNTGELFF; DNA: TGCAGTGCTAGAGTTTCCGCAGGGAACACCGGGGAGCTGTTTTTT
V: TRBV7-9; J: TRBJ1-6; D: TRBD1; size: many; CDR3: CASSLAGGAEPLHF; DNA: TGTGCCAGCAGCTTAGCAGGGGGCGCAGAGCCCCTCCACTTT
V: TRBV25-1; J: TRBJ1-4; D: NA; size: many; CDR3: CASSKVPGANEKLFF; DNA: TGTGCCAGCAGTAAGGTTCCGGGCGCGAATGAAAAACTGTTTTTT
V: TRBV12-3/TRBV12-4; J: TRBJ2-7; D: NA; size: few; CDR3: CASSFGVLGTYEQYF; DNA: TGTGCCAGCAGCTTTGGTGTCTTAGGTACCTACGAGCAGTACTTC
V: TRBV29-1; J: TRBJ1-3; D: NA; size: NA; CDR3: CSVEDRGAFSGNTIYF; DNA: TGCAGCGTTGAAGATCGGGGCGCTTTCTCTGGAAACACCATATATTTT
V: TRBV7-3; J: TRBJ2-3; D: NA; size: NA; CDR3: CASSLMASVPDTQYF; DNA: TGTGCCAGCAGCTTAATGGCTAGCGTTCCAGATACGCAGTATTTT
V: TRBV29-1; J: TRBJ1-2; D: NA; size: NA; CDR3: CSASGTTNYGYTF; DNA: TGCAGCGCATCCGGGACAACCAACTATGGCTACACCTTC
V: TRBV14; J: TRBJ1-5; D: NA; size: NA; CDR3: CASSHDSDQPQHF; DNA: TGTGCCAGCAGCCACGACTCGGATCAGCCCCAGCATTTT
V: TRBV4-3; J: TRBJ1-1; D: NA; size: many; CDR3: CASSQIPPGTSTGAFF; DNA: TGCGCCAGCAGCCAAATCCCTCCCGGGACGTCAACGGGGGCTTTCTTT
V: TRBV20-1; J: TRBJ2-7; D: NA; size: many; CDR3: CSATRQLTYEQYF; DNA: TGCAGTGCTACAAGACAGCTAACCTACGAGCAGTACTTC
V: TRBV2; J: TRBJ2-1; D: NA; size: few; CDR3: CASARTYLNNEQFF; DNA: TGTGCCAGCGCTCGGACATATCTCAACAATGAGCAGTTCTTC
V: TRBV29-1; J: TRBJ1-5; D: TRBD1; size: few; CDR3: CSSTGEGKPQHF; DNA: TGCAGCTCAACAGGGGAAGGGAAGCCCCAGCATTTT
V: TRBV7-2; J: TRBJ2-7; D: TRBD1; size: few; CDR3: CASSSQQGIVYEQYF; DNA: TGTGCCAGCAGCTCCCAACAGGGGATTGTCTACGAGCAGTACTTC
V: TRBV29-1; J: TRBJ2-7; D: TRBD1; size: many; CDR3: CSAVGGQFYEQYF; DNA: TGCAGCGCGGTAGGGGGACAGTTCTACGAGCAGTACTTC
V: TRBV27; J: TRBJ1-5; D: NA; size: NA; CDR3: CASSWGPRGSNQPQHF; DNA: TGTGCCAGCAGCTGGGGGCCCAGGGGTAGCAATCAGCCCCAGCATTTT
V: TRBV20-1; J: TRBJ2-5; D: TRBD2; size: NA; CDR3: CSARSILRTRGETQYF; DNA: TGCAGTGCTAGAAGTATACTCAGGACTAGGGGAGAGACCCAGTACTTC
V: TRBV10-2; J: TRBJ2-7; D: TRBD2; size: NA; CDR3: CASREGLAGATQYF; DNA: TGTGCCAGCAGGGAAGGGCTAGCGGGGGCGACGCAGTACTTC
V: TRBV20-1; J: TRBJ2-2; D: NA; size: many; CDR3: CSARNTGELFF; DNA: TGCAGTGCTCGGAACACCGGGGAGCTGTTTTTT
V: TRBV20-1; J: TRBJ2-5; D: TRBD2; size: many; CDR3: CSASAGVKETQYF; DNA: TGCAGTGCTAGTGCGGGAGTAAAAGAGACCCAGTACTTC
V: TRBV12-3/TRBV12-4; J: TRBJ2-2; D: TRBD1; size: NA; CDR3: CASNSGGTGELFF; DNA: TGTGCCAGCAACTCAGGGGGAACCGGGGAGCTGTTTTTT
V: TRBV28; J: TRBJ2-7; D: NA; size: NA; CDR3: CAHAPGPYEQYF; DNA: TGTGCCCATGCTCCGGGACCCTACGAGCAGTACTTC
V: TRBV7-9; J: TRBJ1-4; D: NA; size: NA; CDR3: CASSFGLKLFF; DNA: TGTGCCAGCAGCTTCGGTCTAAAACTGTTTTTT
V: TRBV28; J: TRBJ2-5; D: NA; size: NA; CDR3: CASSYDRNTYQETQYF; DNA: TGTGCCAGCAGTTACGACAGGAACACGTACCAAGAGACCCAGTACTTC
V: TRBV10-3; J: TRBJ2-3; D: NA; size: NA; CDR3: CASSSGQAGTDTQYF; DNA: TGTGCCAGCAGTAGCGGCCAGGCAGGCACAGATACGCAGTATTTT
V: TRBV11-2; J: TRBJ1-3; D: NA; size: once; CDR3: CAWTEFGNTIYF; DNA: TGTGCCTGGACGGAATTTGGAAACACCATATATTTT
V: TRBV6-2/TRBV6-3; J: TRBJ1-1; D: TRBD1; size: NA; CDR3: CASNLQGALAEAFF; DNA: TGTGCCAGCAATCTACAGGGGGCTCTCGCTGAAGCTTTCTTT
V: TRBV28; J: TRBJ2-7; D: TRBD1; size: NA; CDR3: CASSFPGTGGGYEQYF; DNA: TGTGCCAGCAGTTTCCCCGGGACAGGGGGCGGGTACGAGCAGTACTTC
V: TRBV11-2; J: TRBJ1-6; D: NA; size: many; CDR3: CASSLRESSPLHF; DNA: TGTGCCAGCAGCTTAAGGGAGAGTTCACCCCTCCACTTT
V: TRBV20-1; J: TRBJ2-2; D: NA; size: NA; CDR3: CSAESIAGNTGELFF; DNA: TGCAGTGCCGAGTCTATTGCAGGGAACACCGGGGAGCTGTTTTTT
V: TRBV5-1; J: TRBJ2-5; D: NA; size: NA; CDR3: CASSLFPGVKQETQYF; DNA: TGCGCCAGCAGCTTGTTCCCAGGGGTGAAACAAGAGACCCAGTACTTC
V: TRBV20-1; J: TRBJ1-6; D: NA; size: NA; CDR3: CSASRGASPLHF; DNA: TGCAGTGCTAGCAGGGGTGCTTCACCCCTCCACTTT
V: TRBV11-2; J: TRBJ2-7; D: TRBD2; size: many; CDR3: CASSPTAGGPYEQYF; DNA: TGTGCCAGCAGCCCAACGGCGGGAGGGCCCTACGAGCAGTACTTC
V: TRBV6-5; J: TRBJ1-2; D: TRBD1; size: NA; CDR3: CASSDRGIYGYTF; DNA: TGTGCCAGCAGCGACAGGGGTATCTATGGCTACACCTTC
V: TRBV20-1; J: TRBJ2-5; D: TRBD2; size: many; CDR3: CSARDPSGGETQYF; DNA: TGCAGTGCTAGAGATCCTAGCGGGGGGGAGACCCAGTACTTC
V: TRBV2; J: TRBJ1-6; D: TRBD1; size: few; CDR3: CASSGLGTGGNSPLHF; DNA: TGTGCCAGCAGTGGCCTCGGGACAGGGGGCAATTCACCCCTCCACTTT
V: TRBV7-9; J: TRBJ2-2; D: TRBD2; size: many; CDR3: CASSHQAGGPYGELFF; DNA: TGTGCCAGCAGCCATCAAGCGGGAGGGCCGTACGGGGAGCTGTTTTTT
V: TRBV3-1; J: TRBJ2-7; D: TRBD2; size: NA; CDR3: CASSRAGGTLGDEQYF; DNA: TGTGCCAGCAGCCGAGCGGGAGGGACGCTTGGCGACGAGCAGTACTTC
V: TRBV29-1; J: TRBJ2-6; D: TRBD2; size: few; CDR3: CSVTRGGNVLTF; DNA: TGCAGCGTCACCCGGGGGGGTAACGTCCTGACTTTC
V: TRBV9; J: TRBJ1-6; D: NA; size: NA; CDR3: CASSVEGTNSPLHF; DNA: TGTGCCAGCAGCGTAGAGGGGACCAATTCACCCCTCCACTTT
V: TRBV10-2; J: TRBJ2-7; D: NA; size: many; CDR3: CASLGQIYEQYF; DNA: TGCGCCAGCTTAGGACAAATCTACGAGCAGTACTTC
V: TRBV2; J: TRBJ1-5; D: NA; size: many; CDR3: CASSEARGGPRGNQPQHF; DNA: TGTGCCAGCAGTGAAGCGCGGGGGGGGCCGAGGGGCAATCAGCCCCAGCATTTT
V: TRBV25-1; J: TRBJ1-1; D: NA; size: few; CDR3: CASSFTTASNTEAFF; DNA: TGTGCCAGCAGTTTCACCACAGCGAGCAACACTGAAGCTTTCTTT
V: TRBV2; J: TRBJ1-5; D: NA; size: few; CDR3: CASSYSGSPRSNQPQHF; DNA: TGTGCCAGCAGTTACTCGGGGTCCCCCAGGAGCAATCAGCCCCAGCATTTT
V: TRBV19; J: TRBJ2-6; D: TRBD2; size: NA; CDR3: CASTLGGASGANVLTF; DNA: TGTGCCAGTACCCTGGGAGGGGCAAGTGGGGCCAACGTCCTGACTTTC
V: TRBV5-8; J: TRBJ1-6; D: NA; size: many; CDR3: CASSPTLGANSPLHF; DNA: TGTGCCAGCAGCCCGACGCTAGGGGCAAATTCACCCCTCCACTTT
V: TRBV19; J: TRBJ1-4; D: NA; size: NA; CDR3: CASSIDPPGGNEKLFF; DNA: TGTGCCAGTAGTATAGACCCTCCTGGAGGAAATGAAAAACTGTTTTTT
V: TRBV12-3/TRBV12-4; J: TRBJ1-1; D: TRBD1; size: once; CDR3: CASSRTGRETEAFF; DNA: TGTGCCAGCAGCCGGACAGGGCGAGAAACTGAAGCTTTCTTT
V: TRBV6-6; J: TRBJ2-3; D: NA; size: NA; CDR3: CASSRPLDTQYF; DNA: TGTGCCAGCAGTCGTCCGTTGGATACGCAGTATTTT
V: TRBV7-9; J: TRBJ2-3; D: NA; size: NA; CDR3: CASSLGLGDTGTQYF; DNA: TGTGCCAGCAGCTTAGGCCTAGGCGACACAGGTACGCAGTATTTT
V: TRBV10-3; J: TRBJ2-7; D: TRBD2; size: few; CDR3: CAIRANPGLSTSNYEQYF; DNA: TGTGCCATCAGGGCAAATCCGGGACTATCCACCTCGAACTACGAGCAGTACTTC
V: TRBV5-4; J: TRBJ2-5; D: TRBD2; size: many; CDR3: CASTDPASGTKETQYF; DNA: TGTGCCAGCACCGATCCAGCTAGCGGGACGAAAGAGACCCAGTACTTC
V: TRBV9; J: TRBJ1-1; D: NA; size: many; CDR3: CASSEDSWNTEAFF; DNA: TGTGCCAGCAGCGAGGACAGCTGGAACACTGAAGCTTTCTTT
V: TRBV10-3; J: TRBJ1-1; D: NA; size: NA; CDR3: CASTHLGGGMNTEAFF; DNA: TGTGCCAGCACTCATCTGGGGGGAGGGATGAACACTGAAGCTTTCTTT